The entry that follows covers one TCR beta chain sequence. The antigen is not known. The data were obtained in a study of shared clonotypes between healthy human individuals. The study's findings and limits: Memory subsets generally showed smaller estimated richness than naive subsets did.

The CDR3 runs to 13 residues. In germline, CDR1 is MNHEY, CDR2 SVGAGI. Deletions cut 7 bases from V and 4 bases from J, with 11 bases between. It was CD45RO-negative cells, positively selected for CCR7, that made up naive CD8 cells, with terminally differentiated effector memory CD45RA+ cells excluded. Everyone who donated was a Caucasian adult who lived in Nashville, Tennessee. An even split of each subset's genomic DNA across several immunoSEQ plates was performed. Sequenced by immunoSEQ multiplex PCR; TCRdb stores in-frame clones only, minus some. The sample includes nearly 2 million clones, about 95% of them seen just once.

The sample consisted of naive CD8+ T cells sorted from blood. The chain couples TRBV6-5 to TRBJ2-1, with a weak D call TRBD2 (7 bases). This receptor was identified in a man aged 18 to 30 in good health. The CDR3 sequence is CASIGGRYNEQFF. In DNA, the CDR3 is TGTGCCAGCATCGGGGGGCGATACAATGAGCAGTTCTTC.